One sample yielded the 14 T cell receptor beta chains listed below, sequenced in a study of blood T cell repertoires in COVID-19. Repertoires were generated with immunoSEQ multiplex PCR, while TCRdb's copy carries only in-frame clones and drops some. The table has 230,000 or so clones, around 89% seen once. Sequencing was done on a sample of PBMCs or T cells enriched from blood (not recorded which). These TCRs come from a woman between 25 and 40 years old who had recovered from COVID-19.

This clone has only a few counts. V usage is TRBV5-4 and J usage is TRBJ1-1; the D gene is possibly TRBD1 (5 bases). The CDR3 is made up of 14 amino acids. V lost 2 bases, J lost 1 base, and 9 bases lay in between. The germline gives CDR1 SGHNT, CDR2 YYREEE (reference sequence). The CDR3, as DNA: TGTGCCAGCAGCTTTTCGCAGGGGAACACTGAAGCTTTCTTT. The encoded protein is CASSFSQGNTEAFF.

V usage is TRBV6-2 or TRBV6-3 and J usage is TRBJ2-1, with D possibly matching TRBD2 (5 bases). The CDR3 runs to 18 residues. Germline loops: CDR1 MNHEY, CDR2 SVGEGT. V lost 6 bases to trimming and J lost 4 bases, with 25 bases between them. DNA for the CDR3: TGTGCCAGCAGCCCACTATCAGCCGGGGTTGCAGTGTACAATGAGCAGTTCTTC. Translated: CASSPLSAGVAVYNEQFF.

This rearrangement joins TRBV14 to TRBJ2-1, with D hard to call. The CDR3 consists of 13 residues. The germline gives CDR1 SGHDN, CDR2 FVKESK. The V gene lost 3 bases and the J gene lost 5 bases, with 8 bases spanning the gap. CDR3 in DNA: TGTGCCAGCAGCCAGGCTACTAACAATGAGCAGTTCTTC. Its translation is CASSQATNNEQFF.

The V gene is TRBV27, the J gene TRBJ2-7; TRBD2 matches at 14 bases. V shed 5 bases and J 3 bases; nucleotides not matched to a gene: 9. The CDR3 loop spans 17 amino acids. Germline CDR1 and CDR2: MNHEY and SMNVEV (reference sequence). The CDR3 protein is CASSPPGLAGVDYEQYF. The CDR3 DNA follows: TGTGCCAGCAGTCCCCCGGGACTAGCGGGGGTGGACTACGAGCAGTACTTC.

This rearrangement joins TRBV5-1 to TRBJ1-6, with a possible D match to TRBD1 (6 bases). This CDR3 has 17 residues. In germline, CDR1 is SGHRS, CDR2 YFSETQ. Trimming removed 0 bases from V and 5 bases from J, with 15 bases in between. CDR3 DNA sequence: TGCGCCAGCAGCTTGGGTGTTGGTAGGACAGATAATTCACCCCTCCACTTT. It codes for CASSLGVGRTDNSPLHF.

The chain links TRBV4-1 to TRBJ2-2; D might be TRBD2 (6 bases). Germline V gene data show CDR1 as MGHRA and CDR2 as YSYEKL. Trimming pared 4 bases from V and 5 bases from J, leaving 14 bases between. The CDR3 is made up of 15 amino acids. The DNA of the CDR3 is TGCGCCAGCAGCCTTGGAAGGGCGGGAACCGGGGAGCTGTTTTTT. Translation gives CASSLGRAGTGELFF.

This clone has more than one count but fewer than ten. V gene TRBV7-9 combines with J gene TRBJ1-6; no reliable D call. Germline V gene sequence: CDR1 SEHNR, CDR2 FQNEAQ (reference sequence). Trimming cost V 5 bases and J 0 bases, with 8 bases left between them. The CDR3 spans 15 residues. CDR3 in amino acids: CASSLFSSYNSPLHF. In DNA, the CDR3 is TGTGCCAGCAGCCTTTTCAGCTCCTATAATTCACCCCTCCACTTT.

The chain is built from TRBV3-1 (or the pseudogene TRBV3-2) and TRBJ1-6, with D perhaps matching TRBD1 (6 bases). Trimming cost V 3 bases and J 9 bases, with 12 bases left between them. The CDR3 runs 14 residues. The V gene's germline CDR1 is LGHDT and CDR2 YNNKEL (reference sequence). CDR3 DNA: TGTGCCAGCAGCCATGGGACATTAAGTTCACCCCTCCACTTT. Amino acids: CASSHGTLSSPLHF.

The chain recombines TRBV3-1 (or the pseudogene TRBV3-2) with TRBJ1-2, with TRBD1 matching over 7 bases. The junction had 2 bases not matched to a gene; V was cut back by 1 base and J by 0 bases. Germline-derived CDR1 and CDR2 are LGHDT and YNNKEL (reference sequence). The CDR3 runs to 15 residues. The CDR3 spells CASSQVGQANYGYTF. In DNA form, the CDR3 reads TGTGCCAGCAGCCAAGTTGGACAGGCTAACTATGGCTACACCTTC.

The J gene is TRBJ2-2, the V gene TRBV4-1; D is possibly TRBD1 (7 bases). V was pared by 8 bases and J by 1 base, with 11 bases between. The CDR3 is 14 amino acids. Germline assignment: CDR1 MGHRA and CDR2 YSYEKL. The CDR3 region has the DNA TGCGCCAGCGGGCAGGGGGGGAACACCGGGGAGCTGTTTTTT. Its protein product is CASGQGGNTGELFF.

The chain links TRBV21-1 to TRBJ1-2. TRBV21-1 is shown as a pseudogene. This CDR3 contains 15 residues. The CDR3 DNA is TGTGCCAGCAGTCCTATGGATGGGGGGGGCGGGGGCTACACCTTC. Translating gives CASSPMDGGGGGYTF.

The CDR3 DNA reads TGCGCCAGCAGCCAAGATACTCCCGGGGACTTTTACGAGCAGTACTTC. Translating it yields CASSQDTPGDFYEQYF. The rearrangement uses TRBV4-3 and TRBJ2-7; D possibly corresponds to TRBD2 (6 bases). V was trimmed by 0 bases and J by 4 bases, leaving 16 bases between them. The CDR3 consists of 16 residues. The V gene's germline CDR1 is LGHNA and CDR2 YSLEER.

The V call is TRBV11-3, the J call TRBJ1-6; TRBD1 aligns across 7 bases. The CDR3 length is 14 residues. V lost 5 bases to trimming and J lost 6 bases; unmatched junction nucleotides: 4. In germline, CDR1 is SGHNT, CDR2 YENEEA. Here the CDR3 reads CASSRGQANSPLHF. The CDR3 DNA reads as TGTGCCAGCAGCCGAGGACAGGCTAATTCACCCCTCCACTTT. The full variable domain, its missing parts supplied by reference TRBV11-3 and TRBJ1-6, is EAGVVQSPRYKIIEKKQPVAFWCNPISGHNTLYWYLQNLGQGPELLIRYENEEAVDDSQLPKDRFSAERLKGVDSTLKIQPAELGDSAVYLCASSRGQANSPLHFGNGTRLTVT.

This clone is a singleton in its sample. The chain uses TRBV4-1 and TRBJ2-4, with 9 bases matching TRBD1. V trimming: 7 bases; J trimming: 6 bases; junction bases outside the gene matches: 7. The CDR3 covers 14 residues. The germline V gene encodes CDR1 MGHRA and CDR2 YSYEKL. The CDR3 sequence is CASISGTGTNIQYF. The CDR3 DNA sequence: TGCGCCAGCATCTCCGGGACAGGGACAAACATTCAGTACTTC.